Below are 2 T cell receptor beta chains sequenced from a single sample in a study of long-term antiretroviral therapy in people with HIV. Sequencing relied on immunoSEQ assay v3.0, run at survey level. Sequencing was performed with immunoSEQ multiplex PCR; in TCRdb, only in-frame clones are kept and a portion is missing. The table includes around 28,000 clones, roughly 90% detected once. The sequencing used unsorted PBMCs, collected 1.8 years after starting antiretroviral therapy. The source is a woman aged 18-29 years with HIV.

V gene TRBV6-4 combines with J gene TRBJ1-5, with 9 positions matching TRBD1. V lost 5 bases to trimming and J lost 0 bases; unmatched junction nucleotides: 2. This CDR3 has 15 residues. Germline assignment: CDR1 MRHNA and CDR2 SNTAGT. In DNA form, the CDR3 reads TGTGCCAGCAGTCGGACAGGGGATAGCAATCAGCCCCAGCATTTT. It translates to CASSRTGDSNQPQHF.

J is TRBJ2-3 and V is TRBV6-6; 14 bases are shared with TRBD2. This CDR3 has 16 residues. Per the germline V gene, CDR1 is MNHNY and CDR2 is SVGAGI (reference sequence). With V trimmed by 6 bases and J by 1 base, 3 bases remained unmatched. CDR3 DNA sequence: TGTGCCAGCAGCCGACTAGCGGGAGGGGGCACAGATACGCAGTATTTT. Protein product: CASSRLAGGGTDTQYF.